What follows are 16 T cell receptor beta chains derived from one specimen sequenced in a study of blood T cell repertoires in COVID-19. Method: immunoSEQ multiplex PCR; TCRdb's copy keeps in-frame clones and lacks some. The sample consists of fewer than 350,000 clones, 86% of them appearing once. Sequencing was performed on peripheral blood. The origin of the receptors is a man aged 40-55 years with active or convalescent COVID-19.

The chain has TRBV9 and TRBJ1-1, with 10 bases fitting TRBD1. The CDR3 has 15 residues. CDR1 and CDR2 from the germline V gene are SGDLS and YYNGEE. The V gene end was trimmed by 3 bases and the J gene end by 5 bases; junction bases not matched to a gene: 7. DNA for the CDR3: TGTGCCAGCAGCGACCGACAGGGGGCGCATACTGAAGCTTTCTTT. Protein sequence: CASSDRQGAHTEAFF.

This CDR3 is CASSPDRSNSPLHF. The CDR3 coding sequence is TGTGCCAGCTCACCAGACAGGTCAAATTCACCCCTCCACTTT. This chain connects TRBV18 to TRBJ1-6, with TRBD1 as a possible D gene (6 bases). V was shortened by 2 bases and J by 7 bases, with 9 bases between the two germline ends. The CDR3 consists of 14 residues. Germline V gene data show CDR1 as KGHSH and CDR2 as LQKENI.

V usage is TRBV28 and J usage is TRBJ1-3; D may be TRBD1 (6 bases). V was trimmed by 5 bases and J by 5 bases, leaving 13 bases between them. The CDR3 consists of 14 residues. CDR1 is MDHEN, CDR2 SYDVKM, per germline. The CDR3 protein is CASSIQGLRNTIYF. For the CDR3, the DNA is TGTGCCAGCAGTATTCAGGGGCTGAGAAACACCATATATTTT.

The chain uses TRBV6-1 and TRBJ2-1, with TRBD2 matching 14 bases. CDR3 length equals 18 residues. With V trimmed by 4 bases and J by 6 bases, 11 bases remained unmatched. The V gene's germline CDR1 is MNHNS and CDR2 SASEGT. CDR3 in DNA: TGTGCCAGCAGTGCGTCCTTTGCCGGGACTAGCGGGAGCAATGAGCAGTTCTTC. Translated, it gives CASSASFAGTSGSNEQFF.

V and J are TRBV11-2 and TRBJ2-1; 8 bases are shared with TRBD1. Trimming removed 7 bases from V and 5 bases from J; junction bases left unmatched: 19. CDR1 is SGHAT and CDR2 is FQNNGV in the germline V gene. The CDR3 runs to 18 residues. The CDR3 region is CASTVGALAGQGNNEQFF. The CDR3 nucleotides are TGTGCCAGCACCGTCGGGGCCTTGGCTGGACAGGGAAACAATGAGCAGTTCTTC.

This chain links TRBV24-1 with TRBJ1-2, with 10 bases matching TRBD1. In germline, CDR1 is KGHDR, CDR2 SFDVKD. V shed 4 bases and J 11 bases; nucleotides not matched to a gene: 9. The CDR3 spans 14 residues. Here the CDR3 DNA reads TGTGCCACCAGTGACACAACGACAGGGGGCGATTACACCTTC. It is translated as CATSDTTTGGDYTF.

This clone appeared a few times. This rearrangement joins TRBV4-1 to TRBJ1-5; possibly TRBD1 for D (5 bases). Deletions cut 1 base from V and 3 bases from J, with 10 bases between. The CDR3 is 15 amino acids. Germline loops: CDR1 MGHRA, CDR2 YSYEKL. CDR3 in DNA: TGCGCCAGCAGCCAAGGTGGGGCCCACAATCAGCCCCAGCATTTT. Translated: CASSQGGAHNQPQHF.

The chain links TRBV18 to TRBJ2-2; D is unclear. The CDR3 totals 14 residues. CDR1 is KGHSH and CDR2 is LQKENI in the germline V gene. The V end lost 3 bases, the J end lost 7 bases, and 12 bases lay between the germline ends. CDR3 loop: CASSPRAGFGELFF. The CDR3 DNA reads TGTGCCAGCTCACCCCGCGCCGGGTTCGGGGAGCTGTTTTTT.

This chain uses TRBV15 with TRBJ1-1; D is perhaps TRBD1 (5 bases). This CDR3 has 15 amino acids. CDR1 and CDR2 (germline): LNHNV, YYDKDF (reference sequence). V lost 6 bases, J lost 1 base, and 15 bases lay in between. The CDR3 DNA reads TGTGCCACCAGAGAACGGAGGGGTGGGAACACTGAAGCTTTCTTT. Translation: CATRERRGGNTEAFF.

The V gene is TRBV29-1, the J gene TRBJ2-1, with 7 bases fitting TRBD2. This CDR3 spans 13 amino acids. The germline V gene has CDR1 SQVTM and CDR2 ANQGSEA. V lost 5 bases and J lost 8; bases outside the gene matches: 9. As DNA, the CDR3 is TGCAGCGTTTGCGGGAGTTTGTTCGATGAGCAGTTCTTC. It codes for CSVCGSLFDEQFF.

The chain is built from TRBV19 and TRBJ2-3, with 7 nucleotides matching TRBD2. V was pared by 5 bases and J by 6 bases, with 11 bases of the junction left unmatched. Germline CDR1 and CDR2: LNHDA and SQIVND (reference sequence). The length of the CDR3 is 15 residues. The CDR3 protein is CASSLTPGGGDTQYF. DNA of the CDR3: TGTGCCAGTAGTTTAACCCCGGGAGGAGGCGATACGCAGTATTTT.

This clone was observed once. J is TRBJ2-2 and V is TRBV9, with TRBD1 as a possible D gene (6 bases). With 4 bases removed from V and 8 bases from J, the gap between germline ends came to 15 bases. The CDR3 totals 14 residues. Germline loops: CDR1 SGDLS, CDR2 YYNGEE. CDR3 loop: CASSIRTEGGELFF. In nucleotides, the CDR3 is TGTGCCAGCAGCATCCGGACAGAGGGTGGGGAGCTGTTTTTT.

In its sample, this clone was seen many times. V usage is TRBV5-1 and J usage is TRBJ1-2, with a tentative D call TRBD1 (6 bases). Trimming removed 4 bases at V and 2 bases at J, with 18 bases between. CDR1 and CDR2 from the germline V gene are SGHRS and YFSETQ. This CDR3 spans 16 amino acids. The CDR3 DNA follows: TGCGCCAGCAGCCCACAACCTACAGGGCTAAACTATGGCTACACCTTC. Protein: CASSPQPTGLNYGYTF.

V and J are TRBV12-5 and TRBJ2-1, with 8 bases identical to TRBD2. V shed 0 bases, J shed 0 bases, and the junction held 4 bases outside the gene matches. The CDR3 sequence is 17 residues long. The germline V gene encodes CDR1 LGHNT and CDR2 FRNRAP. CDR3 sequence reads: CASGLVRAGDSYNEQFF. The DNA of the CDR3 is TGTGCTAGTGGTTTGGTACGAGCGGGGGACTCCTACAATGAGCAGTTCTTC.

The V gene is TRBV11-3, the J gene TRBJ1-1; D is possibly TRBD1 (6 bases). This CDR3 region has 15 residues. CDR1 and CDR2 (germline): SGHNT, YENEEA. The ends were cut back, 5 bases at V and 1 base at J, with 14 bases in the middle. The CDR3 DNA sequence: TGTGCCAGCAGCCCCCGGGGGGGGGCGAACACTGAAGCTTTCTTT. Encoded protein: CASSPRGGANTEAFF.

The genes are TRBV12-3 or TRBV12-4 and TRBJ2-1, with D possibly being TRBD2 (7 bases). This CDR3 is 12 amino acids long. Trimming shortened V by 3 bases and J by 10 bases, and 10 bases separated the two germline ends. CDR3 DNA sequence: TGTGCCAGCAGTTTCGGGGGGCAGGAGCAGTTCTTC. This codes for CASSFGGQEQFF.